This T cell receptor (beta chain) derives from a study of graft-versus-host responses after intestinal transplantation. As for this clone: The antigen remains unidentified.

Repertoires were generated with immunoSEQ multiplex PCR, while TCRdb's copy carries only in-frame clones and drops some. The sample yields over 10,000 clones, approximately 93% seen once. Deletions cut 7 bases from V and 4 bases from J, with 16 bases between. The CDR3 is 15 residues long. Per germline, CDR1 MNHNS and CDR2 SASEGT. Findings and limits, study-wide: Early HvG declines after transplant were associated with peak circulating GvH clone levels.

Source: PBMCs, taken about 34 months after intestinal transplantation. This chain joins TRBV6-1 and TRBJ2-2; D perhaps matches TRBD1 (5 bases). The receptor was isolated from a human patient who received an intestinal transplant, so some T cells may come from the graft donor. The CDR3 sequence is CASTPSGRGTGELFF. CDR3 bases: TGTGCCAGCACCCCGTCAGGGCGAGGCACCGGGGAGCTGTTTTTT.